Sequencing of this TCR beta chain was carried out in a study of cytomegalovirus exposure and HLA in healthy donors (dated by TCRdb to 2016 to 2017). Concerning the study at large: In an earlier analysis of approximately 500 of the donors, approximately 260 Gb of sequence data and about 110 million unique TCR beta sequences from 180 million or so T cells were reported. An early release that covered roughly 600 HLA-typed donors contained approximately 300 gigabases of sequencing data and tens of millions of unique TCR sequences. The genetic ancestry cluster associated with self-reported Caucasian donors included around four fifths of the roughly 400 genotyped donors. The study aimed to test whether cataloging public T cell receptors could reveal signatures of past pathogen exposure. The study used immunosequencing to profile the T cell repertoires of approximately 640 subjects and linked those repertoires to cytomegalovirus serostatus. A separate validation cohort of 100 to 150 different subjects was used in addition to the roughly 700-subject first cohort. High-throughput TCR immunosequencing, statistical association of individual TCRs with disease status, and machine learning were combined to predict cytomegalovirus infection status. To study patterns of TCR occurrence, a later analysis re-analyzed previously published TCR beta repertoires from 666 donors and added high-resolution HLA genotyping. Rather than drawing on any new phenotypic data, the later analysis identified candidate immune exposures from TCR beta sequences and the way those sequences occurred across donors. An earlier analysis of several hundred of the donors applied high-throughput TCR beta sequencing to assess whether each TCR beta V gene segment acted as functional or pseudogenic. Donor age, sex, ethnicity and CMV serostatus were compiled together with the repertoire data. A later genetic analysis used genome-wide SNP genotypes for about three fifths of the 666 donors, treating that subset as a discovery cohort. All discovery cohort repertoires had been generated on a single sequencing platform. Both class I and class II loci were covered by HLA typing, at four-digit resolution. Typing coverage differed by locus: A, B, C, DRB1 and DQB1 were typed in roughly 620-630 donors, DQA1 in around 500, DPA1 in roughly 590, and DPB1 in 450 to 480. About five DR-DQ haplotypes were handled as single units for association and clustering because linkage in the cohort was strong. Among some 410 genotyped donors of the cohort, an average of around 250,000 unique TCR beta nucleotide sequences was sequenced per donor, of which approximately 18% were non-productive. The investigation overall reported the following: Specific HLA alleles were associated with some 15,000 TCR beta sequences at a false discovery rate of 0.05 in a later analysis. Because HLA typing was missing for some donors at each locus, association tests included only the typed subset. Most TCR sequences were observed very rarely across donors, whereas some public TCRs were present in many individuals. Immune exposure information for the cohort was limited to CMV serostatus. Only TCR beta chains were sequenced in this cohort, and the absence of alpha or paired-chain data limited detectable features. In vitro tests confirmed that a few of the cytomegalovirus-associated TCR beta chains recognize cytomegalovirus antigens. Most CMV-associated TCR beta chains appeared to be HLA-restricted in a later analysis, and the HLA associations seemed to be driven largely by CMV exposure. The study listed 150 to 200 TCR beta chains as associated with cytomegalovirus. Correlated functional status among segregating V segments might reflect linkage disequilibrium, but an unknown experimental factor could not be ruled out. Cytomegalovirus status was reported to be diagnosed by the classifier with high specificity and sensitivity in both the original and validation cohorts. Strong co-occurrence of HLA alleles, especially DR and DQ, made assigning TCR associations to individual alleles difficult. A further reported finding was that TCR beta sequences accurately predicted the HLA-A and HLA-B alleles for most subjects in the first cohort. Because counts were too low, more than 15 rarely observed V segments, including chromosome 9 orphons, were excluded from the earlier analysis of about 500 of the donors. In a later genetic analysis, a missense DCLRE1C variant was associated with V-gene and J-gene trimming of TCR beta chains, and the association was replicated in an independent cohort. It was suggested by the authors that the approach could potentially be generalized to other disease states and immunological phenotypes. In a later analysis, HLA-associated TCR beta chains showed more clonal expansion and lower generation probabilities than non-associated chains that were equally common. In a later genetic analysis, fewer N-insertions in productive TCRs were reported among donors in an Asian-associated ancestry cluster than the roughly 700-donor mean. In a later analysis, several top co-occurrence clusters were reported to appear linked to parvovirus B19, influenza, CMV and Epstein-Barr virus. In a later analysis, TCR association rates were found to vary across HLA loci, with the most associated TCRs seen for DRB1 alleles and the fewest for HLA-C alleles. Presence/absence analyses assumed roughly uniform sequencing depth across donors, an assumption that may not hold. The 87-base-pair reads could not distinguish some IMGT-functional V segments, including TRBV6-2 and TRBV6-3, so those segments were excluded. The sequencing pipeline was judged likely to have produced a cluster of highly shared sequence variants as a technical artifact. An earlier analysis of some 590 of the donors showed that most TCR beta V segments appeared in productive rearrangements either about 87% or about 30% of the time, which broadly matched IMGT annotations.

Points on this clone: What antigen it recognizes has not been identified. Base qualities are not at hand, and no much larger clone is one base apart.

Receptor amplification or capture employed the immunoSEQ multiplex PCR assay. For the multiplex PCR, a mixture combining 60 forward primers for TCR Vbeta segments and 13 reverse primers for TCR Jbeta segments was used. The CDR3 region of rearranged TCR beta genes was amplified from genomic DNA by a multiplex PCR assay. On the Illumina HiSeq System, the amplified TCR beta libraries were sequenced as 87-base-pair reads. As for the authors' bioinformatics: A later analysis counted 75 million to 100 million unique TCR beta chains across the roughly 700 repertoires, and 9 million to 14 million of these chains were shared by at least two donors. Raw reads were error-corrected and collapsed into unique sequences by a nearest-neighbor algorithm in which closely related sequences were merged to remove PCR and sequencing errors. CDR3 sequences were aligned to IMGT reference sequences to assign V, D and J gene segments. For a sequence to be retained, a match of at least six nucleotides to both a V gene segment and a J gene segment was required. Rearrangements were classified as productive when the CDR3 lacked stop codons and remained in frame with V and J, and all other rearrangements were classified as non-productive. CDR3 was defined by IMGT convention, running from the second conserved V-encoded cysteine to the conserved J-encoded phenylalanine. The earlier analysis of about 640 of the donors excluded any sequence lacking an unambiguous match to a single V gene segment. In an earlier analysis of approximately 590 of the donors, a V segment was called functional when productive rearrangements were above 56.7%, and segregating when the standard deviation between donors exceeded 5%. A statistical classification framework was developed to diagnose cytomegalovirus status using the catalog of TCR beta chain sequences. A later analysis assigned V and J genes by comparing TCR nucleotide sequences with IMGT/GENE-DB human TR gene sequences. Using the TCRdist pipeline, a later analysis assigned CDR3 sequences along with most-parsimonious VDJ recombination scenarios. In a later analysis, every TCR beta chain was defined by the combination of its CDR3 amino acid sequence and its V-gene family, and reads without a unique V-gene family were dropped. To address suspected cross-contamination and a sequencing artifact, a later analysis removed around 590 highly shared, low-generation-probability nucleotide sequences. For each public chain, a later analysis derived a clonal expansion index from normalized ranks of inferred template counts within each repertoire. In a later analysis, generation probabilities were computed using a VDJ recombination model fitted to out-of-frame rearrangements, and the results were checked against IGoR. A later analysis scored TCR-TCR, TCR-HLA and TCR-CMV co-occurrence with hypergeometric tests, applying a repertoire-size bias correction to TCR pairs. To estimate false discovery rates, a later analysis permuted the HLA or CMV assignments 20 times. In a later analysis, co-occurring TCRs were grouped using DBSCAN, and TCRdist sequence similarity was added for clustering within HLA-allele-positive subsets. For co-occurrence clustering, repertoires with fewer than 30,000 or more than 120,000 public chains were excluded, along with several repertoires with anomalous nucleotide sharing. TCRdb provides this immuneACCESS table in a form limited to in-frame rearrangements. Some clones are lacking; in checked studies, under half of them reflect an unresolved V gene, and why the rest are absent is not known. Clone size and V and J calls were adopted from that table, with D and trimming inferred from the DNA. In this sample the table shows about 180,000 clones, 75% to 85% of which occur a single time. The ten largest clones take up 6% to 7.5% of the sample.

The cohort consisted of some 730 healthy bone marrow donors. At the time of sampling, all cohort members were nominally healthy, though unrecorded immune exposures were likely present. The donor tested CMV seropositive, placing the donor among the 250 to 350 seropositive members of the cohort. A peripheral blood sample was provided by each donor, and peripheral blood mononuclear cells were used for TCR beta sequencing. The Qiagen DNeasy Blood Extraction Kit was used to extract genomic DNA from the blood cell samples. The CDR3 covers 17 residues, taking in both the cysteine and the phenylalanine. CDR3 DNA is the only sequence kept; it has 51 bases, read in frame from the first base. V is cut back by 3 bases and J by 6 bases, with 8 bases in the junction unmatched. According to the germline V gene, CDR1 reads SGHRS and CDR2 reads YFSETQ.

The clonotype was recovered from a man between 25 and 39 years old in good health and CMV-seropositive. Sequencing was carried out using PBMCs. The chain is made from TRBV5-1 and TRBJ2-2, with 13 bases in between that match TRBD2. The sequenced DNA: TGCGCCAGCAGCTCCGGACTAGCGGGGGCGACGGCCGGGGAGCTGTTTTTT. This translates into CASSSGLAGATAGELFF.